This T cell receptor (beta chain) was identified in a study of human T cells and chemical hapten exposure (TCRdb year 2021). Some background on the complete study: For sensitization, 2% DPC in acetone was applied to a 2 cm by 2 cm area of upper inner arm skin. Patients additionally received weekly therapeutic DPC doses to the scalp throughout the approximately 22-week study period. The patient cohort, mostly female, included alopecia areata with under or over 50% scalp involvement, alopecia totalis and alopecia universalis. Peripheral blood TCR repertoire changes were tracked in vivo in alopecia patients during primary and secondary sensitization to the hapten diphenylcyclopropenone (DPC). Patch tests used Finn chambers with 0.01% DPC on the upper back, scored after 6 days by International Contact Dermatitis Research Group standards. For TCR sequencing, blood came from 25 to 30 alopecia patients at anywhere from one to four time points (pre-sensitization, 2, 6 and 24 weeks). Libraries were pooled for sequencing, and variation in per-sample TCR yields was attributed mainly to small differences in library volumes within the pool. Blood samples were taken from patients before sensitization (week 0) and at 2, 6 and about 24 weeks after DPC sensitization. General findings and caveats noted by the study authors: After repeated subsampling, changes were observed in the strength of the expansion versus patch-test correlation and in the threshold at which the correlation became significant. DPC sensitization did not change how many TCRs were above 1 in 1000 frequency, and no evidence was found of alterations in global repertoire structure. Compared with pre-sensitization or healthy control sets, expanded TCRs formed significantly more large CDR3 similarity clusters, which is consistent with antigen-driven responses. Because all patients had alopecia, a presumed autoimmune disease, the immune response of the patients might differ from that of healthy individuals. The number of PT1 expanded TCRs positively correlated with patch test score, significant at thresholds 8, 16 and 32 but not 4.

Of note for this clonotype: Its antigen is not yet known. The record has no base qualities; no much larger clone is one base away.

The time point label corresponds to: patch test 3, about 24 weeks after DPC sensitization. Per the publication, the treatment or condition label means: therapeutic diphenylcyclopropenone sensitization with weekly scalp DPC. Blood at each patch-test visit was drawn before the patch test was applied. Patients were eligible if aged 18 to 70, diagnosed with alopecia and judged suitable for DPC therapy, and pregnant patients were excluded. Total RNA was extracted from unfractionated whole blood collected in Tempus Blood RNA tubes. The CDR3 spans 15 residues, from the cysteine through the phenylalanine. Just CDR3 DNA is preserved here, 45 bases in frame from base 1. Here V drops 5 bases and J drops 0 bases, and the junction holds 3 bases not matched to any gene. According to the germline V gene, CDR1 reads SQVTM and CDR2 reads ANQGSEA. The library was built by means of RACE. Sequencer: NextSeq 500. During library preparation, unique molecular identifiers were attached to individual cDNA molecules so that TCRs could be counted quantitatively and reproducibly. Both TCR alpha and TCR beta chains were sequenced from each blood RNA sample. On the study's bioinformatics: Samples had a median of 95,638 TCRs, with a range from roughly 23,224 to 700,000. The Decombinator software suite was used to annotate the V, J and CDR3 of the TCR reads. For PS versus PT1 abundance plots, all samples were subsampled to the same number of TCRs (28,000). TCRs were defined as expanded if absent before sensitization and observed at least eight times at the 2-week time point. TCRdb cleaned the public reads at Q25 with fastp, built clones with MiXCR and kept in-frame beta chains. Here each entry gathers all rows of one CDR3 protein and keeps the most common genes and DNA. The V and J calls come from TCRdb's annotation, not from the publication. This sample holds 150,000 to 200,000 distinct CDR3 sequences; roughly 26% were observed only once. The ten most abundant clones make up around 2.3% of the sample.

Here the chain combines TRBV29-1 and TRBJ2-1; 11 central nucleotides agree with TRBD2. This specimen was whole blood, taken in connection with sensitization to the hapten diphenylcyclopropenone (DPC). The TCR comes from a woman between 18 and 29 years old with alopecia areata. Some clones in this sample may be carry-over from other donors' samples. The nucleotide sequence is TGCAGCGTTACTAGCGGGAGAGACTCCTACAATGAGCAGTTCTTC. It codes for CSVTSGRDSYNEQFF.